The present T cell receptor beta chain was sequenced within a study of metastatic and nonmetastatic thyroid tumors. Germline CDR1 reads DFQATT; CDR2 reads SNEGSKA (reference sequence). The CDR3 is 14 amino acids. Until they underwent thyroid surgery, no patient had received any treatment. This clone came up a few times. One junction end disagrees with the germline gene, perhaps due to a read error. TCRdb re-clonotyped the PCR reads via MiXCR. The sample contains about 10,000 clones, approximately 31% of which appear only once. The sequencing input was tumor tissue. The chain employs TRBV20-1 and TRBJ2-7; 8 bases line up with TRBD2. This clonotype was obtained from a female donor with papillary thyroid cancer or a benign thyroid nodule (not recorded which). Some clones in this sample may be carry-over from other donors' samples. The CDR3 DNA is TGCATTGCTAGAGATGATACTAGCGGTCTCGAGCAGTACTTC. It specifies CIARDDTSGLEQYF.